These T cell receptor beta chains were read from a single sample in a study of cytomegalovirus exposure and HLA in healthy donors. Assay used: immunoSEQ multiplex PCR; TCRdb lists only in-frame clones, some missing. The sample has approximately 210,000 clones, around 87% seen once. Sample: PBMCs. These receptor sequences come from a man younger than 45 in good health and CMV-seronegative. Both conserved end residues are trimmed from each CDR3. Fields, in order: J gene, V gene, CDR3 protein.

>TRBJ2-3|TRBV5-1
ASSLELAGDTDTQY
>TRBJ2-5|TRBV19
ASSTPGLQETQY
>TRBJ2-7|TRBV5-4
ASSLAPGVGNEQY
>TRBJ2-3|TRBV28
ASSFDSGETSPSTDTQY
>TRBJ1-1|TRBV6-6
ASNTGQAEAF
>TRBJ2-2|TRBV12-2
ASRSIYRGLCPHHKNTGELF
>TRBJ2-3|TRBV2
ASRPQRGSTDTQY
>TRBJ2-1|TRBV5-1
ASSSQRTSGGMDEQF
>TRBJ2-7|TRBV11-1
ASRLSGSSREQY
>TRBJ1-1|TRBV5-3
ARSLARRGHEAF
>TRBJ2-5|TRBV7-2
ASSWGLAGGQETQY
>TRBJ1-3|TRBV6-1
TTQLQGGGNTIY
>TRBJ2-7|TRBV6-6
ASSNPTGSNYEQY
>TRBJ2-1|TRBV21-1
ASSSGPTSGGATIYEQF
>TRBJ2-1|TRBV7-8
ASSLVVLKSSYNEQF
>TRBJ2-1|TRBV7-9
ASSSAGSNEQF
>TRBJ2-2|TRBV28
ASSFRPTGGGAGELF
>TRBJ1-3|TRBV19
ASTRSYSGNTIY
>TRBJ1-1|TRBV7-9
SSSPWAGLGTEAF
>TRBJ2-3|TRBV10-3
AISAGGTDTQY
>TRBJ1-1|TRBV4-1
ASTRHWGENTEAF
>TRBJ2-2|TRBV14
ASSQGMDTTGELF
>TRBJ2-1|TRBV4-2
ASSQDFLAGYYNEQF
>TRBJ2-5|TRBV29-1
SASGEGAQETQY
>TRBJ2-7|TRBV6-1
ASSESTGGSYEQY
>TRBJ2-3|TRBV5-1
ASSLNTDTQY
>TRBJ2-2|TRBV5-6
ASSFYSPIGGAYTGELF
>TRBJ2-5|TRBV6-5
ASSRAGSQETQY
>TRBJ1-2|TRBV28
ASTVTGTPRGYT
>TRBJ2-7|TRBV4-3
ASSQEDYGYEQY
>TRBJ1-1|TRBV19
ASSKPEQMNTEAF
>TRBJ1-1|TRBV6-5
ASSYIGQTPVAF
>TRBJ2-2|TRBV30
AWRRGGGYTGELF
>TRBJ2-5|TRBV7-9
ASSLGASGRSETQY
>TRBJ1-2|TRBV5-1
ASSLDSSGQLANYGYT
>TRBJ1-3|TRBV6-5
ASSYEGLSSGNTIY
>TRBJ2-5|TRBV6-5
ASSSGGPQETQY
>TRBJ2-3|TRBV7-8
ASSLLAGRRTDTQY
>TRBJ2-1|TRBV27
ASSRSGEWNEQF
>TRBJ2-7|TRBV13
ASSGTGTGVYEQY
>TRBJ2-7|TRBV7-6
ASSLASVGGEQY
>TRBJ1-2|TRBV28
ASSFVGGYGYT
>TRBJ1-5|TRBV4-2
ASSQGNRGQPQH
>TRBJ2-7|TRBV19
ASSMAWGTLSHEQY
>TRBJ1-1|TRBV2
ASTGRSNTEAF
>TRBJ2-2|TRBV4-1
ASSQSPPTARGSGELF
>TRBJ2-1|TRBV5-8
ASSLLERRDNEQF
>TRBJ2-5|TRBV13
ASTPRDSEKTQY
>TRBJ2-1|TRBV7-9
ASSLGTSGGPRDEQF
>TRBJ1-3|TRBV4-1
ASSHLSDRGSGNTIY